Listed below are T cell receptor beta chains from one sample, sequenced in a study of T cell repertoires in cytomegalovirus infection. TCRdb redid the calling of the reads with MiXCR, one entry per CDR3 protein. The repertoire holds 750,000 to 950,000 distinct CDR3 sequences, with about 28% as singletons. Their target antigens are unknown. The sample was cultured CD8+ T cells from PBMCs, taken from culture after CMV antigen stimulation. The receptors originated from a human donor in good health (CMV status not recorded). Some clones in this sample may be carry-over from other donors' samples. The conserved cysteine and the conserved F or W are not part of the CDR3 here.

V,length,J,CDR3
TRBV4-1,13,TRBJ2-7,ASSQDRGNNYEQY
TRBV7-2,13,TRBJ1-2,ASSFNRGRSYGYT
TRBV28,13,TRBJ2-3,VTKRVRGARDTQY
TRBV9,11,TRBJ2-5,ASRGAGQETQY
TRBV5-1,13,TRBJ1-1,ASFLEGQGGTEAF
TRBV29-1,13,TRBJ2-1,SVETTWGLYNEQF
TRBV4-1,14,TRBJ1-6,ASSHSQGIGNSPLH
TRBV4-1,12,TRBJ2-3,ASSQDPSTDTQY
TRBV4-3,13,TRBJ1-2,ASSQEVRDGYGYT
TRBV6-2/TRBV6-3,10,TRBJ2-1,ASSPQGVEQF
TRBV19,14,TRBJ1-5,ASSTPTVYSNQPQH
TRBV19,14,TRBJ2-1,ASSAQTSGGLDEQF
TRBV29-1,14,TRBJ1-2,SVDVGDQGQDYGYT
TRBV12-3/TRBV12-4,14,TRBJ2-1,ASSLGGMSSYNEQF
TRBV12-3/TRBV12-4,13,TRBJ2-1,ASRILAGGGNEQF
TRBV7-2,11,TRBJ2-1,ASSPYGANEQF
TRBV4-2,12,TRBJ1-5,ASSQAGGGQPQH
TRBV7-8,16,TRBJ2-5,ASSLGAQALQYQETQY
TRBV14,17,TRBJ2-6,ASSQDGGEGLSGANVLT
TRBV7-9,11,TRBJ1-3,ASSSKGQNTIY
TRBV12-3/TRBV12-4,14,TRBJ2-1,ASNSGTSGGHNEQF
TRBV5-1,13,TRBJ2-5,ASSTYGQGQETQY
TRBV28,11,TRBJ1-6,ASLRGTNSPLH
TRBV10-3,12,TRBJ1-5,AISDNGGQEPQH
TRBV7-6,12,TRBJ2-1,ASSFRGLINEQF
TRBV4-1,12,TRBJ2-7,ASSQGARVAEQY
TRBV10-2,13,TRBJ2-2,ASKGAGGWTGELF
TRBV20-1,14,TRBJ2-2,SAREMTSGLTGELF
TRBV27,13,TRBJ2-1,ASSFADRPYNEQF
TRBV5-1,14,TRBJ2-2,ASSLSETGVTGELF
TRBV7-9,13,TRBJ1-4,ASSFRAETGEKLF
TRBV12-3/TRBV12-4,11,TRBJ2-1,ASSARVVDEQF
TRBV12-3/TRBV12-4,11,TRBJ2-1,ASKNGLEDEQF
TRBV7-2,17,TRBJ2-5,ASSPLSILAGGGEETQY
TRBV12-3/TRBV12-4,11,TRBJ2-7,ASSLSGMYEQY
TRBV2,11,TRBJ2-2,ARRKPNTGELF
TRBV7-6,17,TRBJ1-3,ASSLLGVPGQGSGNTIY
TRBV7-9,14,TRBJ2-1,VSSTRDGRGANEQF
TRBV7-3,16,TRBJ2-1,ASSLRGTSGGQSNEQF
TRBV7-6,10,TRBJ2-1,ASSSGTNEQF
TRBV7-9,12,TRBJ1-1,ASILLDWIGEAF
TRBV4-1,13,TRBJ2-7,ASSQISGGASEQY
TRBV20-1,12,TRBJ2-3,SARDTGDTDTQY
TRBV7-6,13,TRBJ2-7,ASSTPPGQGREQY
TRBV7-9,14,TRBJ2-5,ASIASGTGIRETQY